The 32 T cell receptor beta chains reported below all come from one sample, sequenced in a study of T cells in Graves' hyperthyroidism and ophthalmopathy. RNA transcripts were the template for amplifying TCR beta CDR3 regions. When the TCR CDR3 underwent first-round RT-PCR, the HTBI primer set was used. Each CDR3 protein is one row after TCRdb ran MiXCR on the multiplex PCR reads. The sample holds 450,000 to 550,000 distinct CDR3 sequences, around 22% seen once. The sequencing sample was made of blood. These TCRs come from a woman aged 25 to 39 with Graves' ophthalmopathy.

DNA for the CDR3: TGTGCCAGCAGTTACTCTTTTCAGGTCCCGTCCTTCTACGAGCAGTACTTC. Protein product: CASSYSFQVPSFYEQYF. This chain uses TRBV6-5 with TRBJ2-7; no reliable D call. From germline, CDR1 is MNHEY and CDR2 SVGAGI. The CDR3 sequence is 17 residues long. Between the trimmed V and J ends, which lost 0 bases and 3 bases, there was a span of 18 bases.

The J gene is TRBJ1-1, the V gene TRBV29-1; D gene ambiguous. The CDR3 covers 12 residues. Germline loops: CDR1 SQVTM, CDR2 ANQGSEA. The V and J ends lost 8 bases and 0 bases respectively, with 10 bases between them. The CDR3 sequence is CSIKALNTEAFF. CDR3 sequence (DNA): TGCAGCATAAAAGCCCTGAACACTGAAGCTTTCTTT.

This clonotype was recorded a few times. The V gene is TRBV20-1, the J gene TRBJ2-5; D is unclear. The V end lost 0 bases, the J end lost 6 bases, and 14 bases lay between the germline ends. CDR3 length equals 14 residues. Germline CDR1 is DFQATT and CDR2 is SNEGSKA (reference sequence). The CDR3 sequence: CSARDRPTDKTQYF. The CDR3 DNA reads TGCAGTGCTAGAGATCGGCCGACTGACAAGACCCAGTACTTC.

This clonotype was seen at least ten times. The rearrangement joins TRBV10-3 to TRBJ1-1, with a possible D match to TRBD1 (5 bases). The CDR3 has 14 amino acids. The germline CDR1 and CDR2 sequences are ENHRY and SYGVKD. Trimming took 0 bases from V and 8 from J, leaving 13 bases between them. The CDR3 coding sequence is TGTGCCATCAGTGAGTCGGGGGACGTTGGCGAAGCTTTCTTT. It encodes CAISESGDVGEAFF.

This clonotype has at least ten counts. The J gene is TRBJ2-5, the V gene TRBV29-1, with D perhaps TRBD1 (6 bases). Trimming removed 4 bases at V and 1 base at J, with 10 bases between. Germline CDR1 is SQVTM and CDR2 is ANQGSEA. The CDR3 contains 13 residues. CDR3: CSVAGHLQETQYF. The CDR3 nucleotides are TGCAGCGTTGCGGGACATCTCCAAGAGACCCAGTACTTC.

This clonotype was found a few times. The V call is TRBV20-1, the J call TRBJ2-7; tentative D call: TRBD2 (7 bases). Germline CDR1 is DFQATT and CDR2 is SNEGSKA (reference sequence). V was shortened by 3 bases and J by 1 base, with 16 bases between the two germline ends. This CDR3 is built from 15 residues. The CDR3: CSASSGKGGSYEQYF. The CDR3 coding sequence is TGCAGTGCTAGCTCCGGGAAGGGGGGGTCCTACGAGCAGTACTTC.

In this sample, this clonotype turned up many times. The chain is built from TRBV2 and TRBJ1-1; D not resolved. The ends were cut back, 3 bases at V and 0 bases at J, with 11 bases in the middle. Germline lookup yields CDR1 SNHLY and CDR2 FYNNEI. This CDR3 region has 15 residues. Here the CDR3 DNA reads TGTGCCAGCAGTGACTACGGGCGGGTGAACACTGAAGCTTTCTTT. Translated, it gives CASSDYGRVNTEAFF.

The gene calls are TRBV6-5 and TRBJ1-5, with 7 bases identical to TRBD1. Trimming removed 4 bases from V and 3 bases from J; junction bases left unmatched: 6. This CDR3 spans 15 amino acids. Germline V gives CDR1 MNHEY, CDR2 SVGAGI. The CDR3 sequence: CASSLQQGNNQPQHF. The CDR3 DNA reads as TGTGCCAGCAGTTTACAACAGGGGAACAATCAGCCCCAGCATTTT.

The table lists this clonotype with many counts. This CDR3 reads CATSRRWGGELFF. The CDR3 nucleotides read TGTGCCACCAGCCGGAGGTGGGGCGGGGAGCTGTTTTTT. This chain joins TRBV15 and TRBJ2-2; TRBD2 is a possible D gene (5 bases). Germline CDR1 LNHNV, CDR2 YYDKDF (reference sequence). V was trimmed by 5 bases and J by 7 bases, leaving 11 bases between them. The CDR3 length is 13 residues. The complete variable domain, with remaining parts taken from reference TRBV15 and TRBJ2-2, reads DAMVIQNPRYQVTQFGKPVTLSCSQTLNHNVMYWYQQKSSQAPKLLFHYYDKDFNNEADTPDNFQSRRPNTSFCFLDIRSPGLGDTAMYLCATSRRWGGELFFGEGSRLTVL.

The chain is built from TRBV19 and TRBJ1-2; tentatively, D is TRBD1 (6 bases). The germline V gene encodes CDR1 LNHDA and CDR2 SQIVND (reference sequence). The CDR3 consists of 16 residues. The V end was cut by 5 bases, the J end by 0 bases, with 16 bases between. CDR3: CASSPAWTVSNYGYTF. The CDR3 coding sequence is TGTGCCAGTAGTCCTGCTTGGACAGTTTCTAACTATGGCTACACCTTC.

This clonotype was seen at least ten times. The chain recombines TRBV7-8 with TRBJ1-5, with D hard to call. The length of the CDR3 is 14 residues. From germline, CDR1 is SGHVS and CDR2 FQNEAQ. Trimming removed 3 bases at V and 2 bases at J, with 8 bases between. CDR3 in amino acids: CASSFGAGNQPQHF. As DNA, the CDR3 is TGTGCCAGCAGCTTCGGTGCGGGCAATCAGCCCCAGCATTTT.

At least ten counts were recorded for this clonotype. V and J are TRBV20-1 and TRBJ2-5; no definite D call. Germline CDR1 and CDR2: DFQATT and SNEGSKA (reference sequence). Trimming removed 3 bases from V and 2 bases from J, with 16 bases in between. This CDR3 has 15 residues. CDR3 sequence: CSARDEELIQETQYF. The CDR3 DNA sequence: TGCAGTGCTAGGGACGAAGAGCTAATTCAAGAGACCCAGTACTTC.

At least ten counts were recorded for this clonotype. V gene TRBV19 combines with J gene TRBJ1-2; D might be TRBD1 (5 bases). Trimming cost V 5 bases and J 8 bases, with 18 bases left between them. This CDR3 is 14 amino acids long. CDR1 and CDR2 (germline): LNHDA, SQIVND (reference sequence). As DNA, the CDR3 is TGTGCCAGTAGTCATACAGGCCCGGGAAGCGGCTACACCTTC. As protein: CASSHTGPGSGYTF.

This clonotype has only a few counts. The chain is built from TRBV13 and TRBJ1-2; 10 positions match TRBD1. The trim removed 5 bases at V and 2 bases at J, leaving 5 bases unmatched. CDR3 length equals 15 residues. CDR1 and CDR2 from the germline V gene are PRHDT and FYEKMQ (reference sequence). The CDR3 coding sequence is TGTGCCAGCAGCCATGTGGACAGGGGGAACTATGGCTACACCTTC. Protein: CASSHVDRGNYGYTF.

This clonotype was detected a few times. The chain carries TRBV6-1 and TRBJ1-5; D is possibly TRBD1 (6 bases). The CDR3 has 12 residues. Germline assignment: CDR1 MNHNS and CDR2 SASEGT. V lost 2 bases and J 11 bases, leaving 10 bases between the germline ends. CDR3 sequence (DNA): TGTGCCAGCAGTGAACGGGGACAATCCCAGCATTTT. Residues: CASSERGQSQHF.

There are many counts of this clonotype. The CDR3 DNA follows: TGTGCCAGCAGTCCGGGGTTAGTACAGTACCAAGAGACCCAGTACTTC. Protein product: CASSPGLVQYQETQYF. The gene calls are TRBV2 and TRBJ2-5; the D gene is possibly TRBD2 (5 bases). Germline CDR1 reads SNHLY; CDR2 reads FYNNEI. The CDR3 loop spans 16 amino acids. Trimming left V 5 bases short and J 0 bases short, with 16 bases between.

This clonotype was seen many times. J is TRBJ1-5 and V is TRBV28; 7 nucleotides line up with TRBD1. The CDR3 has 14 residues. V lost 6 bases and J lost 3; bases outside the gene matches: 5. Per germline, CDR1 MDHEN and CDR2 SYDVKM. For the CDR3, the DNA is TGTGCCAGCAGGTACCAGGGGGTCAATCAGCCCCAGCATTTT. Encoded protein: CASRYQGVNQPQHF.

Many counts were recorded for this clonotype. The J gene is TRBJ1-1, the V gene TRBV5-1; D uncertain. Germline V gene sequence: CDR1 SGHRS, CDR2 YFSETQ. V dropped 6 bases and J dropped 1 base, with 16 bases sitting between them. There are 15 residues in the CDR3. The CDR3 spells CASTDPQTPNTEAFF. Here the CDR3 DNA reads TGCGCCAGCACGGACCCTCAAACACCGAACACTGAAGCTTTCTTT.

This chain joins TRBV6-1 and TRBJ1-1, with D maybe TRBD1 (5 bases). Germline CDR1 reads MNHNS; CDR2 reads SASEGT. CDR3 size: 12 residues. Trimming shortened V by 7 bases and J by 8 bases, and 14 bases separated the two germline ends. The CDR3 sequence is CASIDYRFEAFF. Here the CDR3 DNA reads TGTGCCAGCATTGACTACAGGTTCGAAGCTTTCTTT.

On this clonotype: Just one base apart from a much larger clone, this may be a read error. The chain links TRBV7-6 to TRBJ2-7; D gene uncertain. Germline CDR1 is SGHVS and CDR2 is FNYEAQ. The CDR3 loop spans 14 amino acids. CDR3 protein: CACSLAHQDYEQYF. The CDR3 DNA is TGTGCCTGCAGCTTAGCCCACCAAGACTACGAGCAGTACTTC.

J is TRBJ1-5 and V is TRBV5-1; D uncertain. The V end was cut by 0 bases, the J end by 3 bases, with 10 bases between. The CDR3 is 15 amino acids. Germline values: CDR1 SGHRS, CDR2 YFSETQ. Written as DNA, the CDR3 is TGCGCCAGCAGCTTGGACGAGCCCTTCAATCAGCCCCAGCATTTT. Translating gives CASSLDEPFNQPQHF.

In its sample, this clonotype was seen many times. V gene TRBV19 combines with J gene TRBJ1-2; the match to TRBD1 covers 7 bases. Trimming removed 7 bases from V and 3 bases from J; junction bases left unmatched: 5. Germline V gene sequence: CDR1 LNHDA, CDR2 SQIVND (reference sequence). The CDR3 contains 13 residues. DNA for the CDR3: TGTGCCAGTATGGACAGGCGCGACTATGGCTACACCTTC. This sequence encodes CASMDRRDYGYTF. Combining the CDR3 with reference TRBV19 and TRBJ1-2 gives the whole variable domain DGGITQSPKYLFRKEGQNVTLSCEQNLNHDAMYWYRQDPGQGLRLIYYSQIVNDFQKGDIAEGYSVSREKKESFPLTVTSAQKNPTAFYLCASMDRRDYGYTFGSGTRLTVV.

This clonotype has a count of ten or more. The chain joins TRBV10-1 to TRBJ2-3; D unresolved. The V and J ends lost 3 bases and 6 bases respectively, with 10 bases between them. The CDR3 has 13 amino acids. Germline loops: CDR1 WNHNN, CDR2 SYGVQD (reference sequence). Written as DNA, the CDR3 is TGCGCCAGCAGTGATTCGGGTTCGGATACGCAGTATTTT. Protein product: CASSDSGSDTQYF.

This clonotype was counted ten times or more. The genes are TRBV6-2 or TRBV6-3 and TRBJ1-2, with a tentative D call TRBD1 (6 bases). In germline, CDR1 is MNHEY, CDR2 SVGEGT. The germline V and J ends were trimmed by 2 bases and 4 bases, with 14 bases remaining between them. The CDR3 runs 15 residues. The CDR3 region has the DNA TGTGCCAGCAGTTACAGACCGACAGGTACCTATGGCTACACCTTC. This gives the protein CASSYRPTGTYGYTF.

This clonotype was seen ten or more times. The gene calls are TRBV20-1 and TRBJ1-5; the D gene is possibly TRBD1 (6 bases). The V end lost 5 bases, the J end lost 6 bases, and 17 bases lay between the germline ends. Germline CDR1 and CDR2: DFQATT and SNEGSKA (reference sequence). The CDR3 is made up of 14 amino acids. In DNA form, the CDR3 reads TGCAGTGCTTTACAGGGAGGATCAAGTCAGCCCCAGCATTTT. Protein sequence: CSALQGGSSQPQHF.

Many counts were recorded for this clonotype. The chain recombines TRBV6-5 with TRBJ2-4; D is undetermined. V was shortened by 0 bases and J by 1 base, with 16 bases between the two germline ends. CDR3 length: 18 amino acids. Per the germline V gene, CDR1 is MNHEY and CDR2 is SVGAGI. The CDR3 loop reads CASSYSRRGGRAKNIQYF. CDR3 nucleotide sequence: TGTGCCAGCAGTTACTCGAGAAGAGGTGGTAGGGCCAAAAACATTCAGTACTTC.

This clonotype was counted ten times or more. The rearrangement links TRBV6-4 to TRBJ1-2, with 10 positions matching TRBD1. The junction had 8 bases not matched to a gene; V was cut back by 4 bases and J by 6 bases. From germline, CDR1 is MRHNA and CDR2 SNTAGT. The CDR3 loop spans 15 amino acids. Here the CDR3 reads CASSARTGGRDGYTF. The CDR3 DNA reads TGTGCCAGCAGTGCCAGGACAGGGGGTCGGGATGGCTACACCTTC.

This clonotype was picked up many times. The rearrangement joins TRBV20-1 to TRBJ2-4; 7 bases are shared with TRBD1. The V gene's germline CDR1 is DFQATT and CDR2 SNEGSKA (reference sequence). The CDR3 extends over 13 amino acids. The V and J ends lost 6 bases and 6 bases, in that order; junction bases with no gene match: 8. The CDR3, as DNA: TGCAGTGCCTACCACAGGGGCATAAACATTCAGTACTTC. It codes for CSAYHRGINIQYF.

At least ten counts were recorded for this clonotype. The chain has TRBV28 and TRBJ1-2; no firm D call. The CDR3 loop spans 13 amino acids. Germline V CDR1 and CDR2: MDHEN, SYDVKM. Trimming stripped 10 bases from V and 4 bases from J, with 16 bases between. The CDR3 DNA reads as TGTGCCACCTCACTGCGGGAATTCTATGGCTACACCTTC. Amino acid sequence: CATSLREFYGYTF.

This clonotype was seen at least ten times. The chain employs TRBV10-3 and TRBJ2-7, with D possibly matching TRBD1 (5 bases). V dropped 5 bases and J dropped 3 bases, with 17 bases sitting between them. The CDR3 contains 15 residues. Per germline, CDR1 ENHRY and CDR2 SYGVKD. This chain's CDR3 is CAISSNTGSYYEQYF. DNA of the CDR3: TGTGCCATCAGTTCCAATACAGGAAGCTACTACGAGCAGTACTTC.

A remark on this clonotype: A much more abundant neighbour one base away suggests this may be a read error. The chain combines TRBV4-1 with TRBJ2-5; D gene ambiguous. The length of the CDR3 is 15 residues. Germline values: CDR1 MGHRA, CDR2 YSYEKL. Trimming shortened V by 4 bases and J by 2 bases, and 14 bases separated the two germline ends. In nucleotides, the CDR3 is TGCGCCAGCAGCCGCCCACGGACCGTACAAGAGACCCAGTACTTC. This encodes CASSRPRTVQETQYF.

There are many counts of this clonotype. J is TRBJ1-1 and V is TRBV5-1; possible D gene TRBD1, 6 bases. From germline, CDR1 is SGHRS and CDR2 YFSETQ. The CDR3 covers 16 residues. V dropped 4 bases and J dropped 0 bases, with 16 bases sitting between them. This chain's CDR3 is CASSPTGQTLNTEAFF. The CDR3 DNA reads TGCGCCAGCAGCCCCACTGGACAGACGCTGAACACTGAAGCTTTCTTT.